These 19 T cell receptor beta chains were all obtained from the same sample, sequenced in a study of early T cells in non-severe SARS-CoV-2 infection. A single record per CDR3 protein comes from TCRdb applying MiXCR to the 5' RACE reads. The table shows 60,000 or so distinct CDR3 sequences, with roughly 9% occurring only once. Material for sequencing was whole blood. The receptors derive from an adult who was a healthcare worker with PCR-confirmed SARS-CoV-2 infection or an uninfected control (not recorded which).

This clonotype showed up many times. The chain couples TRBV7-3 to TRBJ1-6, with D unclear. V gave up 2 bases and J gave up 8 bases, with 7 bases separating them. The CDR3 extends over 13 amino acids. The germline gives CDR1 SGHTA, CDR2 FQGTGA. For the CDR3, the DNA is TGTGCCAGCAGCTTATCCCGGGATTCACCCCTCCACTTT. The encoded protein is CASSLSRDSPLHF.

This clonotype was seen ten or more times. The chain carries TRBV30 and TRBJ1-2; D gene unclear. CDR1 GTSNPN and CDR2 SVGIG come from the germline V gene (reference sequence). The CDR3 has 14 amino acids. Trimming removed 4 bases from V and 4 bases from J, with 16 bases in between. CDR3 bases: TGTGCCTGGACCCCAGGCAGCCTGACCTATGGCTACACCTTC. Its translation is CAWTPGSLTYGYTF.

The CDR3 region is CSALPVIAKNIQYF. CDR3 nucleotides: TGCAGTGCTCTTCCGGTGATAGCCAAAAACATTCAGTACTTC. The chain couples TRBV20-1 to TRBJ2-4, with D unresolved. Trimming pared 5 bases from V and 0 bases from J, leaving 11 bases between. Germline assignment: CDR1 DFQATT and CDR2 SNEGSKA (reference sequence). CDR3 length equals 14 residues.

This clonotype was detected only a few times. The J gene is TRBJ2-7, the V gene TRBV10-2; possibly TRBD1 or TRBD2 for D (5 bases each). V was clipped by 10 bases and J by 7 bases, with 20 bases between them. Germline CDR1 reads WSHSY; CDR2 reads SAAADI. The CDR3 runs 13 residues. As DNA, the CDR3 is TGCGCCACCACCTGGGACCTCGGTGATGAGCAGTACTTC. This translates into CATTWDLGDEQYF.

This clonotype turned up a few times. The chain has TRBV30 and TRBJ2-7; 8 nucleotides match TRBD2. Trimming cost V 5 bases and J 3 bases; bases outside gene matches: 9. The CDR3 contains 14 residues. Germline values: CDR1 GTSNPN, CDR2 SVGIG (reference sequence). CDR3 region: CAWVRGGGNYEQYF. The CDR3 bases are TGTGCCTGGGTCCGGGGGGGTGGAAACTACGAGCAGTACTTC.

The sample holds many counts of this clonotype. The CDR3 sequence is CASSRTDTGTEQFF. The CDR3 DNA is TGTGCCAGCAGCAGAACCGATACTGGGACTGAGCAGTTCTTC. The chain combines TRBV7-6 with TRBJ2-1, with D tentatively TRBD1 or TRBD2 (5 bases each). Trimming took 5 bases from V and 9 from J, leaving 17 bases between them. The V gene's germline CDR1 is SGHVS and CDR2 FNYEAQ. The CDR3 covers 14 residues. Drawing the rest from reference TRBV7-6 and TRBJ2-1, the complete variable domain is GAGVSQSPRYKVTKRGQDVALRCDPISGHVSLYWYRQALGQGPEFLTYFNYEAQQDKSGLPNDRFSAERPEGSISTLTIQRTEQRDSAMYRCASSRTDTGTEQFFGPGTRLTVL.

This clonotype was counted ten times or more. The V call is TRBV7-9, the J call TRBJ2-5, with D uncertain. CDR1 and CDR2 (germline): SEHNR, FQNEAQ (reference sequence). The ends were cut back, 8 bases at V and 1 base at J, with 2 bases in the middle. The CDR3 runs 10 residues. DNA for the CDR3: TGTGCCAGCGGCCAAGAGACCCAGTACTTC. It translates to CASGQETQYF.

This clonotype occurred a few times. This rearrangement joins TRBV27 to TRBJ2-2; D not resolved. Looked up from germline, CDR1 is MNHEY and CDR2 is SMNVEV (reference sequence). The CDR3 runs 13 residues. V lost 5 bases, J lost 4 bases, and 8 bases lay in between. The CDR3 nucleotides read TGTGCCAGCAGTCCGTGGACCACCGGGGAGCTGTTTTTT. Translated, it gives CASSPWTTGELFF.

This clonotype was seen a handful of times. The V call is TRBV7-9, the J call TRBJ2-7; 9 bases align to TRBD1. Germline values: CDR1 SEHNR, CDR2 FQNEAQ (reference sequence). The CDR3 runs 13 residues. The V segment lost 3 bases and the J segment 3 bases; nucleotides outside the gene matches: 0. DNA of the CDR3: TGTGCCAGCAGCTTGACAGGGGGCTACGAGCAGTACTTC. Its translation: CASSLTGGYEQYF.

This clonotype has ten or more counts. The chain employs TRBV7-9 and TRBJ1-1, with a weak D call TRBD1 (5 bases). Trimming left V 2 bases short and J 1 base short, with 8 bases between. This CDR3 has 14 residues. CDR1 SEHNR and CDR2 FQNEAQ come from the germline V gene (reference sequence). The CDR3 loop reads CASSLSGQNTEAFF. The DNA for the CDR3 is TGTGCCAGCAGCTTATCTGGACAGAACACTGAAGCTTTCTTT.

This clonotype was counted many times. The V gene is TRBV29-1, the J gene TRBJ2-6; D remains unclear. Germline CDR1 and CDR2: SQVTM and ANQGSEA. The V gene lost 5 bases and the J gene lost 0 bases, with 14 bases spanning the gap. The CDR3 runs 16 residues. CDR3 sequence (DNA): TGCAGCGTTATGCATCGGAGACGCTCTGGGGCCAACGTCCTGACTTTC. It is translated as CSVMHRRRSGANVLTF. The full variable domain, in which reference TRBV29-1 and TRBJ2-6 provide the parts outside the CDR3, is SAVISQKPSRDICQRGTSLTIQCQVDSQVTMMFWYRQQPGQSLTLIATANQGSEATYESGFVIDKFPISRPNLTFSTLTVSNMSPEDSSIYLCSVMHRRRSGANVLTFGAGSRLTVL.

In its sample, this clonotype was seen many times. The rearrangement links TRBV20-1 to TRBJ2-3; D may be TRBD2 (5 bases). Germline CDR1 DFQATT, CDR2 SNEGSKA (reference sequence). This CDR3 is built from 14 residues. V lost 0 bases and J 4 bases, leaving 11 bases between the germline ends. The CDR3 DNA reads TGCAGTGCTAGAGACCCCCGAGGGCCAGATACGCAGTATTTT. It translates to CSARDPRGPDTQYF.

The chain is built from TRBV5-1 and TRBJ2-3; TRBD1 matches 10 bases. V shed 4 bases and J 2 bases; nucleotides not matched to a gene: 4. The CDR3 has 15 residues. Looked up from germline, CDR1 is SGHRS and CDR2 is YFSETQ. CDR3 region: CASSPGQGPTDTQYF. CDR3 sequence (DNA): TGCGCCAGCAGCCCGGGACAGGGGCCCACAGATACGCAGTATTTT.

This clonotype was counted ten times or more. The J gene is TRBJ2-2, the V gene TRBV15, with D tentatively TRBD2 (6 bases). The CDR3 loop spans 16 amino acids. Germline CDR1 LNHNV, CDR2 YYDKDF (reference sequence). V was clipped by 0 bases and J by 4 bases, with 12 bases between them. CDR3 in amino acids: CATSRDRRGVTGELFF. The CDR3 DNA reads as TGTGCCACCAGCAGAGATCGGCGGGGAGTCACCGGGGAGCTGTTTTTT.

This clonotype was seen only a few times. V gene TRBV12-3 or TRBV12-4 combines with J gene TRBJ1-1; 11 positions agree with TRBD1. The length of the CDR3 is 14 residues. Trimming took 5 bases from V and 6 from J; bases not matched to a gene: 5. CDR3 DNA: TGTGCCAGCAGTCGGACAGGGGGCTCTTCTGAAGCTTTCTTT. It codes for CASSRTGGSSEAFF.

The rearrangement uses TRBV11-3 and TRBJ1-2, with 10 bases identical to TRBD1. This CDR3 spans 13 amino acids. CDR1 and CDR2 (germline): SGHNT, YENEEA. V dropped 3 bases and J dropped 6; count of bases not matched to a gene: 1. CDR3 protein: CASSFGQGDGYTF. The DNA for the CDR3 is TGTGCCAGCAGCTTTGGACAGGGGGATGGCTACACCTTC.

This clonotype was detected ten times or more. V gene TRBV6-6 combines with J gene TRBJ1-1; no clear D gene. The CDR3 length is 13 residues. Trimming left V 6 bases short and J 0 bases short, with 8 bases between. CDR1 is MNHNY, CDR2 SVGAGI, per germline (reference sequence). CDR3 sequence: CASRPQVNTEAFF. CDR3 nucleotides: TGTGCCAGCAGGCCACAAGTGAACACTGAAGCTTTCTTT.

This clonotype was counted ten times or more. The CDR3 bases are TGTGCCAGCAGCTTCGACCCCCGGACTAGCTACAATGAGCAGTTCTTC. Its translation is CASSFDPRTSYNEQFF. J is TRBJ2-1 and V is TRBV7-6; 7 bases agree with TRBD2. The germline gives CDR1 SGHVS, CDR2 FNYEAQ. The ends lost 3 bases at V and 3 bases at J; junction bases unmatched: 8. The CDR3 spans 16 residues.

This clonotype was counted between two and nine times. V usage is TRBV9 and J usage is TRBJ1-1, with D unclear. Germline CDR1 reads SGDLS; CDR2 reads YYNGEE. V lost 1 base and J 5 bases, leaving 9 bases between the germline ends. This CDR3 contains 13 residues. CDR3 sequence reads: CASSVTPWTEAFF. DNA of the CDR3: TGTGCCAGCAGCGTAACCCCGTGGACTGAAGCTTTCTTT.